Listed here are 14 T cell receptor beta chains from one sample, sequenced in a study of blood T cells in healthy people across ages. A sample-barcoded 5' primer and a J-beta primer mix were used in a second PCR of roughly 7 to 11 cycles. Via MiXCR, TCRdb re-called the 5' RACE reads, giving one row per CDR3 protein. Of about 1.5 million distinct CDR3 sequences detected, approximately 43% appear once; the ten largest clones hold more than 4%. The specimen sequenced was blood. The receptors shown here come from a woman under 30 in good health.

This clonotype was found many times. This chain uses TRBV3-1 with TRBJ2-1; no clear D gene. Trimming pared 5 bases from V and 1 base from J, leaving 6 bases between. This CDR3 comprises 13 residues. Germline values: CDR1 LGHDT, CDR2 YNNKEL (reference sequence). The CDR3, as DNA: TGTGCCAGCAGCGAAACGTCCTACAATGAGCAGTTCTTC. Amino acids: CASSETSYNEQFF.

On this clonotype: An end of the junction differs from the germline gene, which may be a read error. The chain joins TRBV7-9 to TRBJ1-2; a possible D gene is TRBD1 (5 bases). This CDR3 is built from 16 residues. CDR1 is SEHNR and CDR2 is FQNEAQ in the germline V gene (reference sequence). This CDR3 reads CGSRPRTLTGPYGYTF. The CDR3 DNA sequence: TGTGGCAGCAGGCCACGCACACTAACAGGACCCTATGGCTACACCTTC.

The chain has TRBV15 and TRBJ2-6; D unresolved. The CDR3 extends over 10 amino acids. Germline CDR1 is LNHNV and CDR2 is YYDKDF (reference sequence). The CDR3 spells CATGANVLTF. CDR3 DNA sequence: TGTGCTACCGGGGCCAACGTCCTGACTTTC.

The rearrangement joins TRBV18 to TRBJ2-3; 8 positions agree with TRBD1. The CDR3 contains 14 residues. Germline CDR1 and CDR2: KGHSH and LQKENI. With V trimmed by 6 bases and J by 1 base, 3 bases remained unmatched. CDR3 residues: CASSMTGGTDTQYF. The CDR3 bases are TGTGCCAGCTCCATGACAGGGGGCACAGATACGCAGTATTTT.

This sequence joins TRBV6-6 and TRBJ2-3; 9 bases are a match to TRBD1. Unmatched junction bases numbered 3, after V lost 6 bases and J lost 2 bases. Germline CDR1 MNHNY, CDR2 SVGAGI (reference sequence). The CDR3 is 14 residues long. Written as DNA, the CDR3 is TGTGCCAGCAGACAGGGGGCCCCCACAGATACGCAGTATTTT. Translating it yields CASRQGAPTDTQYF.

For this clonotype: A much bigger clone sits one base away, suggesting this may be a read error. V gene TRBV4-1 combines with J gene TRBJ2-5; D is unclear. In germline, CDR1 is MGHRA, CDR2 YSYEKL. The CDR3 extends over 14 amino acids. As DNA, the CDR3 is TGCGCCAGCAACCAAGATCCCGGGCAAGAGACCCAGTACTTC. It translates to CASNQDPGQETQYF.

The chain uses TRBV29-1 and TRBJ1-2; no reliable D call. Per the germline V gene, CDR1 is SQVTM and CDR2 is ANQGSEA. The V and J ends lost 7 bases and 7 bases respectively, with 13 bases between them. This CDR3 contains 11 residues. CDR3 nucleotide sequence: TGCAGCGGATCGGGCCGGGGTGGCTACACCTTC. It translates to CSGSGRGGYTF.

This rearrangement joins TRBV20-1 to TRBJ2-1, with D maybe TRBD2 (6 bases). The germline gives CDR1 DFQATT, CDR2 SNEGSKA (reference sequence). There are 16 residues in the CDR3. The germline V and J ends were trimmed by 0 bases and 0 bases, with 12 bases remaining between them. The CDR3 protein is CSAREGAGGSYNEQFF. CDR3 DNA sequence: TGCAGTGCTAGAGAGGGAGCGGGTGGCTCCTACAATGAGCAGTTCTTC.

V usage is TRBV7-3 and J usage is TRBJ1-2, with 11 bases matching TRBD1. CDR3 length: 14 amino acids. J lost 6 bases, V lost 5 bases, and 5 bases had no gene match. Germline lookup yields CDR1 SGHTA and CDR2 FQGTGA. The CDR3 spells CASSPDRGLNGYTF. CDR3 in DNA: TGTGCCAGCAGCCCGGACAGGGGGCTTAATGGCTACACCTTC.

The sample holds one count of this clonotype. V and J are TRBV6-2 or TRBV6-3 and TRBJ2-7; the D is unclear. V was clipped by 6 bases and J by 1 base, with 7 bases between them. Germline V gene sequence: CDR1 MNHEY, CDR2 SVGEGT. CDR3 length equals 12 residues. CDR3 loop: CASRDQSYEQYF. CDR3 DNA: TGTGCCAGCAGGGATCAGTCCTACGAGCAGTACTTC.

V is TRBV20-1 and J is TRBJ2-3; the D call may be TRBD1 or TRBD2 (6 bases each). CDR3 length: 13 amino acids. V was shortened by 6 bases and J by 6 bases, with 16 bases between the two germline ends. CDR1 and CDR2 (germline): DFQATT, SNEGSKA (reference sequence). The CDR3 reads CSAGQNRGDTQYF. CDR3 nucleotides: TGCAGTGCGGGACAAAACCGGGGGGATACGCAGTATTTT.

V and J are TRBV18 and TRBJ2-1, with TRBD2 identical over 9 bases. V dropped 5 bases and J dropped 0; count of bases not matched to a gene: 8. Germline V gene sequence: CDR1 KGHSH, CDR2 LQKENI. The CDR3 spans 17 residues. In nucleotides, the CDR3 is TGTGCCAGCTCATTGGGGACTAGCAGTTACTCCTACAATGAGCAGTTCTTC. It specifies CASSLGTSSYSYNEQFF.

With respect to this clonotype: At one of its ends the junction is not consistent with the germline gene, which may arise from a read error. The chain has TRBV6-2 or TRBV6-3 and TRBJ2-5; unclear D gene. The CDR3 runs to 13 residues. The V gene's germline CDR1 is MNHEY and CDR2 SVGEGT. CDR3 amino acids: CASSYTYQGTQYF. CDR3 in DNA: TGTGCCAGCAGTTACACATACCAAGGGACCCAGTACTTC.

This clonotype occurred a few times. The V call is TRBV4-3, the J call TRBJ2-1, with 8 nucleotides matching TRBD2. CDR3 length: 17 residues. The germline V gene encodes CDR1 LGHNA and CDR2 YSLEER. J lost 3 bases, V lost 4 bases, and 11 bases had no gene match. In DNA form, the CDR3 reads TGCGCCAGCAGCCCTATACATGAGACTAGCGACTACAATGAGCAGTTCTTC. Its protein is CASSPIHETSDYNEQFF.